The 2 T cell receptor beta chains given below trace back to one sample, sequenced in a study of cytomegalovirus exposure and HLA in healthy donors. With 60 Vbeta and 13 Jbeta primers, the PCR was carried out. Profiling relied on immunoSEQ multiplex PCR, and the TCRdb table lists in-frame clones only, not all of them. The sample holds approximately 110,000 clones, 60% to 80% seen once. Sequenced: PBMCs. Receptors originate from a young man in good health and CMV-seronegative.

This chain connects TRBV5-5 to TRBJ1-2; 10 bases align to TRBD1. The CDR3 totals 13 residues. With V trimmed by 5 bases and J by 8 bases, 6 bases remained unmatched. Germline assignment: CDR1 SGHKS and CDR2 YYEKEE (reference sequence). CDR3 region: CASSFGDRGGYTF. DNA for the CDR3: TGTGCCAGCAGTTTCGGGGACAGGGGCGGCTACACCTTC.

This clone was counted between two and nine times. The gene calls are TRBV28 and TRBJ1-2, with TRBD1 matching 8 bases. Trimming took 4 bases from V and 4 from J; bases not matched to a gene: 5. CDR3 size: 14 residues. The germline CDR1 and CDR2 sequences are MDHEN and SYDVKM. CDR3 DNA: TGTGCCAGCAGTTCAGGGACAGGACTCTATGGCTACACCTTC. This encodes CASSSGTGLYGYTF.